One and the same sample provided the 23 T cell receptor beta chains below, sequenced in a study of somatic mutations in cytotoxic T cells in rheumatoid arthritis. TCRdb's copy holds only in-frame clones and misses some; the assay was immunoSEQ multiplex PCR. The repertoire holds around 19,000 clones, with less than 80% as singletons. Sequencing was done on a sample of CD8+ T cells sorted from blood. All receptors come from a man in his sixties in good health.

V gene TRBV6-1 combines with J gene TRBJ2-1, with D possibly TRBD2 on 6 matching bases. CDR3 length: 14 amino acids. From germline, CDR1 is MNHNS and CDR2 SASEGT. Trimming pared 6 bases from V and 0 bases from J, leaving 9 bases between. CDR3 residues: CASRGGNSYNEQFF. Here the CDR3 DNA reads TGTGCCAGCAGGGGGGGAAACTCCTACAATGAGCAGTTCTTC.

The chain recombines TRBV6-4 with TRBJ1-5; 7 bases are a match to TRBD1. V lost 2 bases to trimming and J lost 4 bases; unmatched junction nucleotides: 5. Germline V gene data show CDR1 as MRHNA and CDR2 as SNTAGT. CDR3 length: 15 residues. For the CDR3, the DNA is TGTGCCAGCAGTGACCGGGACAGAAAAAATCAGCCCCAGCATTTT. Translating gives CASSDRDRKNQPQHF.

The chain uses TRBV4-1 and TRBJ1-1; D is unclear. Germline CDR1 is MGHRA and CDR2 is YSYEKL. CDR3 length: 14 amino acids. Trimming shortened V by 3 bases and J by 2 bases, and 10 bases separated the two germline ends. CDR3 sequence (DNA): TGCGCCAGCAGCCACCCGGGTCTAAACACTGAAGCTTTCTTT. Its translation: CASSHPGLNTEAFF.

The chain uses TRBV10-3 and TRBJ1-1; D perhaps matches TRBD1 (6 bases). V lost 4 bases and J 6 bases, leaving 12 bases between the germline ends. Per germline, CDR1 ENHRY and CDR2 SYGVKD. This CDR3 spans 13 amino acids. In DNA, the CDR3 is TGTGCCATCAGTGTCGACAGGCCCTCTGAAGCTTTCTTT. This sequence encodes CAISVDRPSEAFF.

This clone was seen a handful of times. This chain connects TRBV19 to TRBJ1-1; D ambiguous. CDR3 length: 14 residues. Germline loops: CDR1 LNHDA, CDR2 SQIVND (reference sequence). The V gene lost 5 bases and the J gene lost 1 base, with 11 bases spanning the gap. The CDR3 region is CASSPRGGNTEAFF. CDR3 DNA: TGTGCCAGTAGTCCCCGGGGAGGGAACACTGAAGCTTTCTTT.

This rearrangement joins TRBV4-3 to TRBJ2-1, with D perhaps matching TRBD2 (5 bases). This CDR3 is 14 amino acids long. V lost 3 bases to trimming and J lost 4 bases, with 10 bases between them. From germline, CDR1 is LGHNA and CDR2 YSLEER. The CDR3: CASSQLGGYNEQFF. CDR3 nucleotides: TGCGCCAGCAGCCAGCTTGGCGGGTACAATGAGCAGTTCTTC.

This chain uses TRBV7-2 with TRBJ2-5; 14 nucleotides match TRBD2. The CDR3 runs to 16 residues. Trimming removed 5 bases from V and 2 bases from J; junction bases left unmatched: 4. Germline CDR1 and CDR2: SGHTA and FQGNSA. CDR3 sequence (DNA): TGTGCCAGCAGCCTTCGGACTAGCGGGGGGCAAGAGACCCAGTACTTC. Translating it yields CASSLRTSGGQETQYF.

This clone showed up just once. The V call is TRBV11-3, the J call TRBJ2-1; 9 nucleotides line up with TRBD2. The CDR3 spans 18 residues. The V gene end was trimmed by 1 base and the J gene end by 3 bases; junction bases not matched to a gene: 10. Germline V CDR1 and CDR2: SGHNT, YENEEA. The CDR3 sequence is CASSLGGTSPTYYNEQFF. The DNA for the CDR3 is TGTGCCAGCAGCTTAGGTGGGACTAGCCCGACGTACTACAATGAGCAGTTCTTC.

The chain couples TRBV27 to TRBJ1-5; possibly TRBD1 for D (5 bases). The CDR3 loop spans 15 amino acids. V was trimmed by 1 base and J by 7 bases, leaving 14 bases between them. CDR1 and CDR2 (germline): MNHEY, SMNVEV (reference sequence). CDR3 in amino acids: CASSLWAGNRQPQHF. CDR3 bases: TGTGCCAGCAGTTTATGGGCAGGGAATAGGCAGCCCCAGCATTTT.

The CDR3 sequence is CASSITPGSAYEQYF. CDR3 in DNA: TGTGCCAGTAGTATAACCCCCGGGAGTGCCTACGAGCAGTACTTC. The chain is built from TRBV19 and TRBJ2-7; maybe TRBD2 (6 bases). This CDR3 spans 15 amino acids. Germline V gene lookup returns CDR1 LNHDA and CDR2 SQIVND (reference sequence). V lost 2 bases to trimming and J lost 2 bases, with 13 bases between them.

CDR3 sequence: CASSLSNEQFF. CDR3 coding DNA: TGTGCCAGCAGCCTGAGTAATGAGCAGTTCTTC. This chain connects TRBV11-2 to TRBJ2-1; D gene uncertain. Trimming removed 5 bases from V and 7 bases from J, with 6 bases in between. Germline loops: CDR1 SGHAT, CDR2 FQNNGV. CDR3 length: 11 residues.

The chain employs TRBV4-1 and TRBJ2-7; D is unclear. The CDR3 loop spans 13 amino acids. Germline V CDR1 and CDR2: MGHRA, YSYEKL. Trimming stripped 0 bases from V and 5 bases from J, with 8 bases between. The CDR3 region is CASSQEVRDEQYF. CDR3 nucleotides: TGCGCCAGCAGCCAAGAGGTCCGGGACGAGCAGTACTTC.

The V and J genes are TRBV18 and TRBJ1-2; no clear D gene. This CDR3 has 15 residues. The germline V gene has CDR1 KGHSH and CDR2 LQKENI. V was pared by 3 bases and J by 7 bases, with 18 bases between. The CDR3 coding sequence is TGTGCCAGCTCACCCTCCGCTGGCCCATCTGGTGGCTACACCTTC. Protein sequence: CASSPSAGPSGGYTF.

CDR3: CASRTTGEYYEQYF. In nucleotides, the CDR3 is TGTGCCAGCAGAACGACAGGGGAGTACTACGAGCAGTACTTC. The J gene is TRBJ2-7, the V gene TRBV6-1; 8 bases map to TRBD1. V was clipped by 6 bases and J by 3 bases; unmatched bases: 7. Per germline, CDR1 MNHNS and CDR2 SASEGT. CDR3 length: 14 amino acids.

A remark on this clone: Additional DNA sequences in this sample encode the identical CDR3. The chain couples TRBV2 to TRBJ2-7; 7 positions agree with TRBD1. CDR3 length equals 14 residues. V gave up 6 bases and J gave up 0 bases; unmatched junction bases: 5. Per the germline V gene, CDR1 is SNHLY and CDR2 is FYNNEI. CDR3 nucleotides: TGTGCCAGCAGCCCGGGACAGTCCTCCTACGAGCAGTACTTC. This sequence encodes CASSPGQSSYEQYF.

The rearrangement joins TRBV27 to TRBJ2-3, with D unclear. Trimming cost V 7 bases and J 2 bases, with 13 bases left between them. This CDR3 spans 14 amino acids. From germline, CDR1 is MNHEY and CDR2 SMNVEV (reference sequence). CDR3 sequence reads: CASTPRWATDTQYF. The DNA of the CDR3 is TGTGCCAGCACACCGCGCTGGGCCACAGATACGCAGTATTTT.

The chain combines TRBV4-2 with TRBJ1-1; D is possibly TRBD1 (5 bases). In germline, CDR1 is LGHNA, CDR2 YNFKEQ. The V end was cut by 0 bases, the J end by 7 bases, with 9 bases between. This CDR3 spans 13 amino acids. Here the CDR3 reads CASSQDRGDEAFF. Written as DNA, the CDR3 is TGTGCCAGCAGCCAAGATCGGGGGGATGAAGCTTTCTTT.

The gene calls are TRBV7-8 and TRBJ2-7; 9 bases match TRBD1. Trimming took 1 base from V and 4 from J; bases not matched to a gene: 8. CDR1 and CDR2 from the germline V gene are SGHVS and FQNEAQ. This CDR3 comprises 16 residues. CDR3 amino acids: CASSLGPGQGFYEQYF. The CDR3 DNA reads as TGTGCCAGCAGCTTAGGGCCGGGACAGGGATTTTACGAGCAGTACTTC.

V usage is TRBV5-1 and J usage is TRBJ2-7; 7 nucleotides align to TRBD2. Losses at the gene ends were 0 bases for V and 0 bases for J; bases not matched to a gene: 3. The CDR3 spans 15 residues. Germline V lookup: CDR1 SGHRS, CDR2 YFSETQ. The CDR3 sequence is CASSLGPGGSYEQYF. The CDR3, as DNA: TGCGCCAGCAGCTTGGGTCCGGGGGGCTCCTACGAGCAGTACTTC.

The genes are TRBV9 and TRBJ1-6; perhaps TRBD1 as D (5 bases). The length of the CDR3 is 15 residues. Germline CDR1 reads SGDLS; CDR2 reads YYNGEE. Trimming pared 3 bases from V and 6 bases from J, leaving 13 bases between. The CDR3 DNA is TGTGCCAGCAGCGCTTCGGGGGTTTCTAATTCACCCCTCCACTTT. This sequence encodes CASSASGVSNSPLHF.

This chain connects TRBV5-4 to TRBJ2-5, with D perhaps matching TRBD1 (6 bases). The germline CDR1 and CDR2 sequences are SGHNT and YYREEE (reference sequence). The CDR3 consists of 16 residues. With 4 bases removed from V and 0 bases from J, the gap between germline ends came to 16 bases. The CDR3 bases are TGTGCCAGCAGCCCGCCGGGACATGGATACCAAGAGACCCAGTACTTC. Protein: CASSPPGHGYQETQYF.

The sample holds one count of this clone. The chain employs TRBV29-1 and TRBJ2-7, with TRBD2 matching over 11 bases. V dropped 1 base and J dropped 1; count of bases not matched to a gene: 0. CDR3 length equals 14 residues. The germline CDR1 and CDR2 sequences are SQVTM and ANQGSEA. The CDR3 coding sequence is TGCAGCGTTGAAGGACTAGCGGGGTCCTACGAGCAGTACTTC. This gives the protein CSVEGLAGSYEQYF.

The chain combines TRBV7-8 with TRBJ2-3; D might be TRBD2 (6 bases). The V and J ends lost 0 bases and 0 bases respectively, with 7 bases between them. The CDR3 sequence is 15 residues long. Germline assignment: CDR1 SGHVS and CDR2 FQNEAQ. The CDR3 sequence: CASSLAGTSTDTQYF. The CDR3 DNA is TGTGCCAGCAGCTTAGCCGGGACTAGCACAGATACGCAGTATTTT.